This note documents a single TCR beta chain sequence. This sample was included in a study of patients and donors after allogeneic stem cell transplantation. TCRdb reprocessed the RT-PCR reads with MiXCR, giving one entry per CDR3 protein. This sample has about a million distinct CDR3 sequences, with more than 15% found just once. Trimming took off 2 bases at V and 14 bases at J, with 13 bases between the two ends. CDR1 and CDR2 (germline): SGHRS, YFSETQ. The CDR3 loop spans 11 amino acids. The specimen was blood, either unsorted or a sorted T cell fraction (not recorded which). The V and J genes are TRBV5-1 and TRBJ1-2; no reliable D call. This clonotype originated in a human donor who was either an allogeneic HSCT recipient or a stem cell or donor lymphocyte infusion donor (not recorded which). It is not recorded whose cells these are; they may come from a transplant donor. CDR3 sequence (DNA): TGCGCCAGCAGCTTTGAATTACAGCTTACCTTC. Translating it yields CASSFELQLTF.